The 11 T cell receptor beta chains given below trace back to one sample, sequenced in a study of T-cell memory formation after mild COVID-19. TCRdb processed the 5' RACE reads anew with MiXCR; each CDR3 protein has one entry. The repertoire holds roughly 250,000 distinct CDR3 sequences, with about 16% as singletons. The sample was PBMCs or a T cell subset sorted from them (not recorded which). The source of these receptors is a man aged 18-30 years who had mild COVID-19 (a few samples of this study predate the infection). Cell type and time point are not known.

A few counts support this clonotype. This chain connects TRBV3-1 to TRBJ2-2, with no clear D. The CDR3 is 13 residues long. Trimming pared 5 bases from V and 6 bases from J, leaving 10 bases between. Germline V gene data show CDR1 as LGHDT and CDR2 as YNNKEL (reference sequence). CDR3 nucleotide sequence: TGTGCCAGCAGCTCTATTTACGCCGGGGAGCTGTTTTTT. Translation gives CASSSIYAGELFF.

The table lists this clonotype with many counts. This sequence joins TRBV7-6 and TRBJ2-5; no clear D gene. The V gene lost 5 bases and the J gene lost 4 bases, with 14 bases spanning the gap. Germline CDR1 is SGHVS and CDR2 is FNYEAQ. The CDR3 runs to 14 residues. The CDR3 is CASSGSVAAETQYF. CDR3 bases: TGTGCCAGCAGCGGCTCGGTAGCCGCAGAGACCCAGTACTTC.

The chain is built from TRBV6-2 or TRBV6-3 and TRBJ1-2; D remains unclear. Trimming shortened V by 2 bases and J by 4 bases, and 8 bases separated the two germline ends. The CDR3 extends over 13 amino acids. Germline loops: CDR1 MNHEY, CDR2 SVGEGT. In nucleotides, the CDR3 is TGTGCCAGCAGTTACGGTCCCCTCTATGGCTACACCTTC. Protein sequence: CASSYGPLYGYTF.

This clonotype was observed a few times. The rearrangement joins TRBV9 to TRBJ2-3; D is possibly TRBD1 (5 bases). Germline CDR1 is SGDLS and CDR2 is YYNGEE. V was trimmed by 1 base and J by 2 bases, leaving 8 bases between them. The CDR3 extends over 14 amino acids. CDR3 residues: CASSVYRTTDTQYF. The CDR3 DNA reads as TGTGCCAGCAGCGTATACAGGACCACAGATACGCAGTATTTT.

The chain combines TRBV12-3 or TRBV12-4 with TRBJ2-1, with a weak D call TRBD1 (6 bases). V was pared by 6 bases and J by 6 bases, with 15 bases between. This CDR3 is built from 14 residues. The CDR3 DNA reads TGTGCCAGCAGGAAGGTAGCCAGGGGCAATGAGCAGTTCTTC. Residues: CASRKVARGNEQFF.

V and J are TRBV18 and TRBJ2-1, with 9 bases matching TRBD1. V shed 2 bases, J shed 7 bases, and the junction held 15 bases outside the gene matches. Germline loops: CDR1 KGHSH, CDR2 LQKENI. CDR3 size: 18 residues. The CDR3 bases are TGTGCCAGCTCACCAAGGGTTTCTGGGACAGGGTCGTCTAATGAGCAGTTCTTC. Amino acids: CASSPRVSGTGSSNEQFF.

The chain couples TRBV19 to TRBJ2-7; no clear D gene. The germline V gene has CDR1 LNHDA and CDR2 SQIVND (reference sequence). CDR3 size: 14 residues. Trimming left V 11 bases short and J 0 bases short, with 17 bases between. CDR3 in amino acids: CADQEPLASYEQYF. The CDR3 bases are TGTGCCGATCAGGAGCCCTTAGCCTCCTACGAGCAGTACTTC.

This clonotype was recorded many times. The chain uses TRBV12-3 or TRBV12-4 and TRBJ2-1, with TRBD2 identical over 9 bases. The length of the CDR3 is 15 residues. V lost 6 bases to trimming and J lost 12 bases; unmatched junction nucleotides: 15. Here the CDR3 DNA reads TGTGCCAGCAGCCAAGCGGGTCTAGCGGGATATGGGCAGTTCTTC. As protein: CASSQAGLAGYGQFF.

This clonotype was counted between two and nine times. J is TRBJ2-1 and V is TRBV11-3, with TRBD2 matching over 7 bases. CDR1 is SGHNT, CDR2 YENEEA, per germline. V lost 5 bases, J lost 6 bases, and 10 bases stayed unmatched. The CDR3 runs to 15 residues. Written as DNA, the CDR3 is TGTGCCAGCAGCCGGAACAGCGGGACGGGCAATGAGCAGTTCTTC. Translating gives CASSRNSGTGNEQFF.

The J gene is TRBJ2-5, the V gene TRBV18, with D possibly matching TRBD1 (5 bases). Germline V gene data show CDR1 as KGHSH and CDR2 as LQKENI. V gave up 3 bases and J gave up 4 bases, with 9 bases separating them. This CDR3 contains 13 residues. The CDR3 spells CASSPVGRETQYF. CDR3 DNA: TGTGCCAGCTCACCGGTGGGGCGAGAGACCCAGTACTTC.

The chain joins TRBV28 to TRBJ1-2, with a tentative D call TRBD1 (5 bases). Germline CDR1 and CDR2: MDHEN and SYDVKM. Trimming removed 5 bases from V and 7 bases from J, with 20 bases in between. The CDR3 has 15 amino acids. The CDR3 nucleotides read TGTGCCAGCAGTCCCAGTGGGGGACGGCCTACTGGCTACACCTTC. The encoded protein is CASSPSGGRPTGYTF.